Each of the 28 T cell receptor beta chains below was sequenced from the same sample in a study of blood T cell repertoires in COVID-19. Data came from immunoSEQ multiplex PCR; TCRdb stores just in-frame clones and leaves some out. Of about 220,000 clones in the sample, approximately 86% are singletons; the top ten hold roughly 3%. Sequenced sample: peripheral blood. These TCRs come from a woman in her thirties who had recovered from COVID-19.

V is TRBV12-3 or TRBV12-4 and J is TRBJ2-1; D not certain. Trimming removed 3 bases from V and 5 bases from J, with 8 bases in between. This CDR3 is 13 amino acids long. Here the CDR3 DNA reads TGTGCCAGCAGTTTTGCTGGAGACAATGAGCAGTTCTTC. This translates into CASSFAGDNEQFF.

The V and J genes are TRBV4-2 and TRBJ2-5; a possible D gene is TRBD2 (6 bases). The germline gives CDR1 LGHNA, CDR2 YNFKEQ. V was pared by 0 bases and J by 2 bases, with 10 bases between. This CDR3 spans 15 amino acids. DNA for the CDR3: TGTGCCAGCAGCCAAGATCTCCGGGGGCAAGAGACCCAGTACTTC. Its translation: CASSQDLRGQETQYF.

In DNA form, the CDR3 reads TGTGCCAGCAGCCTGGTAGCGGACTACACCTTC. This gives the protein CASSLVADYTF. The V gene is TRBV5-4, the J gene TRBJ1-2; D gene uncertain. V lost 4 bases and J 10 bases, leaving 11 bases between the germline ends. CDR1 is SGHNT and CDR2 is YYREEE in the germline V gene (reference sequence). The CDR3 loop spans 11 amino acids.

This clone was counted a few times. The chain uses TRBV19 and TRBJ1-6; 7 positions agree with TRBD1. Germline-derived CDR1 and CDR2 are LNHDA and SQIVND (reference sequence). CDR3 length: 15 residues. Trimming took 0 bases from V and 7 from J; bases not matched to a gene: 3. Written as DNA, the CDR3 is TGTGCCAGTAGTATAGATGGACAGGCCAATTCACCCCTCCACTTT. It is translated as CASSIDGQANSPLHF.

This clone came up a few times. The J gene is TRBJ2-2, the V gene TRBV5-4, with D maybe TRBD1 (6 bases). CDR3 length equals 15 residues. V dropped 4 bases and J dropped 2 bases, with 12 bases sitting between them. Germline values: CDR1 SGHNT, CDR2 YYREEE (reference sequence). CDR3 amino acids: CASSPTGGNTGELFF. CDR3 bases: TGTGCCAGCAGCCCGACAGGTGGTAACACCGGGGAGCTGTTTTTT.

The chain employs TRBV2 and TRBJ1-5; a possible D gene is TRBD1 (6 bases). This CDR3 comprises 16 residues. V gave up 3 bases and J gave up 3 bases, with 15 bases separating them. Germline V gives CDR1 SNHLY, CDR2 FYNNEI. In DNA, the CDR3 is TGTGCCAGCAGTGATGACCACGGACAGAACAATCAGCCCCAGCATTTT. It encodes CASSDDHGQNNQPQHF.

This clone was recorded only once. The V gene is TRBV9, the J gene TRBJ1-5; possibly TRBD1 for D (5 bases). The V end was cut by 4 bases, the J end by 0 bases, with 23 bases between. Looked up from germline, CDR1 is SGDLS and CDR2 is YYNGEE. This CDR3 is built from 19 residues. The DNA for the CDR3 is TGTGCCAGCAGCACTTGGGGGGGGGAAGCGTCCCATAGCAATCAGCCCCAGCATTTT. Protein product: CASSTWGGEASHSNQPQHF.

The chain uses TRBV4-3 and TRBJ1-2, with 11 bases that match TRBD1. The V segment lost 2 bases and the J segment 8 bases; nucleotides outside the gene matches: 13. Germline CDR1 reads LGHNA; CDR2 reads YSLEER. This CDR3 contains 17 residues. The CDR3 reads CASSQQHMDRGPGGYTF. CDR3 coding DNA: TGCGCCAGCAGCCAACAACATATGGACAGGGGGCCGGGAGGCTACACCTTC.

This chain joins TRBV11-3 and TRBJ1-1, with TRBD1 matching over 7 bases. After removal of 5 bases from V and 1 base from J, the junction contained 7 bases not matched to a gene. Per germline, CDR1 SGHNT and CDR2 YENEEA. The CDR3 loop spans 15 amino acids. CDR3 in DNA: TGTGCCAGCAGCGGAACAGGGGCGGGGAACACTGAAGCTTTCTTT. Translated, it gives CASSGTGAGNTEAFF.

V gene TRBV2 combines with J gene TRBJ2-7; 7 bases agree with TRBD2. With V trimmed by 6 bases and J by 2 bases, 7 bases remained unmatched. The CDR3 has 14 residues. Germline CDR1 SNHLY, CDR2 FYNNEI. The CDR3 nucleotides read TGTGCCAGCAGCGGGAGGCAGTTAACCTACGAGCAGTACTTC. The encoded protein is CASSGRQLTYEQYF.

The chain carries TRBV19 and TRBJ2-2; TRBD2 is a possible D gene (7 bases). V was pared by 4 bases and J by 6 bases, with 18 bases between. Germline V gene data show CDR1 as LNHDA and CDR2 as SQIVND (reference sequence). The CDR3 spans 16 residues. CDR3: CASSKRGANTPGELFF. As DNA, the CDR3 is TGTGCCAGTAGTAAACGGGGGGCCAATACGCCCGGGGAGCTGTTTTTT.

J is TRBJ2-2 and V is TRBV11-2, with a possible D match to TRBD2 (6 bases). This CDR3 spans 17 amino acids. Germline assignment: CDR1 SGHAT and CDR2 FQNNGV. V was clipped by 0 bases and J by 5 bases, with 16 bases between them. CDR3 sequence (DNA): TGTGCCAGCAGCTTAGATGGAGCGGGTGCCGGAACCGGGGAGCTGTTTTTT. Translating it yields CASSLDGAGAGTGELFF.

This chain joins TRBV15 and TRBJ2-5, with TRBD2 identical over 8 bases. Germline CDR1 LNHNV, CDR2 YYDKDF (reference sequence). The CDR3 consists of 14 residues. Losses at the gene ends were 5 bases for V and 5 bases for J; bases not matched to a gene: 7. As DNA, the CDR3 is TGTGCCACCAGCCCACGGGGGGGAGGTGAGACCCAGTACTTC. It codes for CATSPRGGGETQYF.

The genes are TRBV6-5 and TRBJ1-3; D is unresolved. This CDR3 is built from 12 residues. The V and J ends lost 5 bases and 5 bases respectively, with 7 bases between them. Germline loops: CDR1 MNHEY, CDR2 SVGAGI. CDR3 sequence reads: CASSPLRNTIYF. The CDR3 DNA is TGTGCCAGCAGTCCACTACGAAACACCATATATTTT.

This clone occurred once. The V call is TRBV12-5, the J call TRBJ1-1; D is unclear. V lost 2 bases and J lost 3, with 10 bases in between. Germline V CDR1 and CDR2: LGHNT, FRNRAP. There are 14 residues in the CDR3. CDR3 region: CASGLISLDTEAFF. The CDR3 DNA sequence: TGTGCTAGTGGTTTGATATCGTTAGACACTGAAGCTTTCTTT.

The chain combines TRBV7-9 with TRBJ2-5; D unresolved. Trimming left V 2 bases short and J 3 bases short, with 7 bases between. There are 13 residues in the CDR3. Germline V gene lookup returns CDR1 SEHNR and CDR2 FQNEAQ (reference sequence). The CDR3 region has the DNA TGTGCCAGCAGCTTAACTAACAAAGAGACCCAGTACTTC. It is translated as CASSLTNKETQYF.

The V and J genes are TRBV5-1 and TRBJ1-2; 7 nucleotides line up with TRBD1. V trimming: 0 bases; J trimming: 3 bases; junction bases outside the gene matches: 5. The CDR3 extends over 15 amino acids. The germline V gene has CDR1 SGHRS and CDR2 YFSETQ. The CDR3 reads CASSLGQGDHYGYTF. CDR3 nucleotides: TGCGCCAGCAGCTTGGGACAGGGTGACCACTATGGCTACACCTTC.

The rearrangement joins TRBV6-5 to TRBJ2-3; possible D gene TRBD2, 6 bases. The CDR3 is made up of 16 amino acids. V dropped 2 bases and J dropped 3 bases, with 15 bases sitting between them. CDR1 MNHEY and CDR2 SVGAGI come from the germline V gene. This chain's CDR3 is CASSYGAGGGTDTQYF. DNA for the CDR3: TGTGCCAGCAGTTACGGGGCCGGTGGAGGGACAGATACGCAGTATTTT.

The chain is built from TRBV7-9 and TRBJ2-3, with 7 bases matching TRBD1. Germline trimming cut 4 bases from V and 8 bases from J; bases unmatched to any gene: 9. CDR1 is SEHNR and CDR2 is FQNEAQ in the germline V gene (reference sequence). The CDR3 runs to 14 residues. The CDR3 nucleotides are TGTGCCAGCAGCTCCGGACAGGAGCAGGGTACGCAGTATTTT. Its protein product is CASSSGQEQGTQYF. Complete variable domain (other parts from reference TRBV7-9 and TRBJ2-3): DTGVSQNPRHKITKRGQNVTFRCDPISEHNRLYWYRQTLGQGPEFLTYFQNEAQLEKSRLLSDRFSAERPKGSFSTLEIQRTEQGDSAMYLCASSSGQEQGTQYFGPGTRLTVL.

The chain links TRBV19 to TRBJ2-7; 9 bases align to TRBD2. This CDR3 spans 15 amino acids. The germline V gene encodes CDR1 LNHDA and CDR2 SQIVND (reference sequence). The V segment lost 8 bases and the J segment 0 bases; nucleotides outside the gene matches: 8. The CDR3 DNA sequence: TGTGCCAGTCAAGAAGCGGGGGGCTACTCCTACGAGCAGTACTTC. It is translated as CASQEAGGYSYEQYF.

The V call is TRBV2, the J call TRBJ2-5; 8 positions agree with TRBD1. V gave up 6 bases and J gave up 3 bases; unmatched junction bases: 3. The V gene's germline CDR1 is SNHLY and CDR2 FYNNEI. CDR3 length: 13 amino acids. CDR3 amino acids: CASSDRGEETQYF. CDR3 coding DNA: TGTGCCAGCAGCGACAGGGGAGAAGAGACCCAGTACTTC.

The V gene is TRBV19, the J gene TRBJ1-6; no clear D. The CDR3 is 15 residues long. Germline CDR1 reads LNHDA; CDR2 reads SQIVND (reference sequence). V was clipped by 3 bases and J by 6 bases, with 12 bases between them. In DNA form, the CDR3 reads TGTGCCAGTAGTATCCACCGGGTCCTTAATTCACCCCTCCACTTT. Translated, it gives CASSIHRVLNSPLHF.

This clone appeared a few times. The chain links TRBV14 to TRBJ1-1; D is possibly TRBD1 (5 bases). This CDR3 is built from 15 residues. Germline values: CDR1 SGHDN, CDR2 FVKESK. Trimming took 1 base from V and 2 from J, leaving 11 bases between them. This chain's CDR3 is CASSQVRGGNTEAFF. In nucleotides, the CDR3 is TGTGCCAGCAGCCAAGTTAGGGGAGGAAACACTGAAGCTTTCTTT.

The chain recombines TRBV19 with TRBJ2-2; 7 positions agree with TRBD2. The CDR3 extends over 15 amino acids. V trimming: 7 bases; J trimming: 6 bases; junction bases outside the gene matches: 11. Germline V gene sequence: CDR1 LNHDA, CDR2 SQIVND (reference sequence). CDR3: CASNLRRGRAGELFF. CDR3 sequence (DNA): TGTGCCAGTAATCTAAGGCGAGGGAGGGCCGGGGAGCTGTTTTTT.

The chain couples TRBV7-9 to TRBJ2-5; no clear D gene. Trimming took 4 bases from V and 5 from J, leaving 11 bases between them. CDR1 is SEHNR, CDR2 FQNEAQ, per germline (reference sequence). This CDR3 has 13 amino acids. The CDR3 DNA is TGTGCCAGCAGCTGGTCGGGTTTGGAGACCCAGTACTTC. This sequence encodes CASSWSGLETQYF.

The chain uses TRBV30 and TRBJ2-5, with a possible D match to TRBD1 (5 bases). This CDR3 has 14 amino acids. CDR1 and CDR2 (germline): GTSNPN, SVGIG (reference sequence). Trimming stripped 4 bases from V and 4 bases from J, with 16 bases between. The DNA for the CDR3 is TGTGCCTGGACCCAGGGTGGCAGTGGAGAGACCCAGTACTTC. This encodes CAWTQGGSGETQYF. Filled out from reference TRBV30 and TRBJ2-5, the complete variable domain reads SQTIHQWPATLVQPVGSPLSLECTVEGTSNPNLYWYRQAAGRGLQLLFYSVGIGQISSEVPQNLSASRPQDRQFILSSKKLLLSDSGFYLCAWTQGGSGETQYFGPGTRLLVL.

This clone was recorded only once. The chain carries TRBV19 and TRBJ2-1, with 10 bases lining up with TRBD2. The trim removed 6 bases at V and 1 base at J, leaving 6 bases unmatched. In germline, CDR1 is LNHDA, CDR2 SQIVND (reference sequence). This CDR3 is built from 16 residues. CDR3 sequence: CASSYNSGGSYNEQFF. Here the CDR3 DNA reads TGTGCCAGTAGCTACAATAGCGGGGGGTCCTACAATGAGCAGTTCTTC.

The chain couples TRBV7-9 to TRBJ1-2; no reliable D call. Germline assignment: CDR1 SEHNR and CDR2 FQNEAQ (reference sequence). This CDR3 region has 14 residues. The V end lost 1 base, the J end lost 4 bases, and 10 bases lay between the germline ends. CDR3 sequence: CASSLDQEIYGYTF. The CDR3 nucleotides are TGTGCCAGCAGCTTAGATCAGGAAATCTATGGCTACACCTTC.